This T cell receptor (beta chain) derives from a study of blood T cell repertoires in COVID-19. Study-level information: The origin of the acute and convalescent COVID-19 samples was the United States, Italy and Spain. T cells, B-cell-depleted T cells, or PBMCs provided the cDNA or gDNA that served as material.

Per the study methods: Reference gene primers were amplified, and this amplification served to estimate nucleated cell counts. TCRdb's table, derived via immunoSEQ multiplex PCR, lists solely in-frame clones and lacks some. D and trimming were read from the DNA, whereas the V and J calls and clone size are those reported in that table. Among hundreds of thousands of clones listed, 85% were seen once. The length of the CDR3 is 15 residues. Looked up from germline, CDR1 is SGHRS and CDR2 is YFSETQ. Trimming cost V 0 bases and J 3 bases; bases outside gene matches: 5. The specimen was peripheral blood. The TCR sequence derives from a human donor in a cohort sampled during active COVID-19. The rearrangement links TRBV5-1 to TRBJ2-5; TRBD1 matches at 7 bases. The CDR3 sequence: CASSLDGTEEETQYF. Written as DNA, the CDR3 is TGCGCCAGCAGCTTGGACGGGACAGAAGAAGAGACCCAGTACTTC.